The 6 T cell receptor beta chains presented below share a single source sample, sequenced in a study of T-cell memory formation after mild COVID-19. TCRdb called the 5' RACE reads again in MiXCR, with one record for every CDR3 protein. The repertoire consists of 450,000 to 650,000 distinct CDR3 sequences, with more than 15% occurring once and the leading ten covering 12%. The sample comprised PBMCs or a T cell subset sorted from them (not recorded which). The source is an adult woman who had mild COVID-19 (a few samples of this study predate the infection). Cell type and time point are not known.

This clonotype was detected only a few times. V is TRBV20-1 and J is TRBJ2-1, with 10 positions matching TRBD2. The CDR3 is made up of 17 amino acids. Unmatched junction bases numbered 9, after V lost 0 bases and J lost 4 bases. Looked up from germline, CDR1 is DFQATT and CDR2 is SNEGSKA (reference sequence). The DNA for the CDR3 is TGCAGTGCTAGAGATCTTGGTACTAGCGGGGTTTACAATGAGCAGTTCTTC. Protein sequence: CSARDLGTSGVYNEQFF.

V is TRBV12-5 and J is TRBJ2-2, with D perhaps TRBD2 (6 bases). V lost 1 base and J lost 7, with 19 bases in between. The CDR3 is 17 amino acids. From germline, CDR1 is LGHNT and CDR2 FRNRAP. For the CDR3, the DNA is TGTGCTAGTGGTTTGGCCACGGGACTTGACTTTATCGGGGAGCTGTTTTTT. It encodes CASGLATGLDFIGELFF. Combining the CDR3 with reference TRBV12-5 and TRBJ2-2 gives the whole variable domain DARVTQTPRHKVTEMGQEVTMRCQPILGHNTVFWYRQTMMQGLELLAYFRNRAPLDDSGMPKDRFSAEMPDATLATLKIQPSEPRDSAVYFCASGLATGLDFIGELFFGEGSRLTVL.

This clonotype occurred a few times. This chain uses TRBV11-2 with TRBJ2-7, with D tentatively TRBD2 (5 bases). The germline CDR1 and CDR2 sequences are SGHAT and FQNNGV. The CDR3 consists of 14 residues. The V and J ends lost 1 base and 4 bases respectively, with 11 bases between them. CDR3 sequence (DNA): TGTGCCAGCAGCTTAGCGGGAAACGGATACGAGCAGTACTTC. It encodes CASSLAGNGYEQYF.

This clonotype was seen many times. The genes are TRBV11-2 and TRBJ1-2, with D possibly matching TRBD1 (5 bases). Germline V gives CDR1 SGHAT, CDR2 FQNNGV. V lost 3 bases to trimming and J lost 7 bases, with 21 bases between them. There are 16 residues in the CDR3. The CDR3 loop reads CASSFFPTGPRSGYTF. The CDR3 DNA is TGTGCCAGCAGCTTTTTCCCAACAGGACCTAGGAGTGGCTACACCTTC.

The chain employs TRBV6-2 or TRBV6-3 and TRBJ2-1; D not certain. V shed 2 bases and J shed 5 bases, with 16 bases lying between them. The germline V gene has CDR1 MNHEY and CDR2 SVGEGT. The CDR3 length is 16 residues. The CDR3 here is CASSYGLGLVNNEQFF. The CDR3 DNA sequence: TGTGCCAGCAGTTACGGCTTGGGCCTCGTGAACAATGAGCAGTTCTTC.

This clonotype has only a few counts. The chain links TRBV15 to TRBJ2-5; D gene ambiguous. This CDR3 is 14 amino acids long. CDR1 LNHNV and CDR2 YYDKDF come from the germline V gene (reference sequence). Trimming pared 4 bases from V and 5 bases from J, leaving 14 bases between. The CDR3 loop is CATSTPGPEETQYF. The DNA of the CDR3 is TGTGCCACCAGCACCCCGGGCCCGGAGGAGACCCAGTACTTC.